This T cell receptor (beta chain) derives from a study of blood T cell repertoires in COVID-19. Overall study: Sources were T cells, B-cell-depleted T cells, or PBMCs; the material itself was cDNA or gDNA.

The method was immunoSEQ multiplex PCR; TCRdb's version includes in-frame clones alone and lacks a portion of them. The sample carries about 300,000 clones, more than 75% recorded once. V lost 4 bases and J lost 5, with 7 bases in between. The V gene's germline CDR1 is SGHRS and CDR2 YFSETQ. The CDR3 contains 12 residues. Sequences were obtained from peripheral blood. The V and J genes are TRBV5-1 and TRBJ2-1, with D tentatively TRBD1 (6 bases). This clonotype originated in an older man with acute or convalescent COVID-19. CDR3 nucleotide sequence: TGCGCCAGCAGCCAGGGGAACAATGAGCAGTTCTTC. It translates to CASSQGNNEQFF. The complete variable domain, with remaining parts taken from reference TRBV5-1 and TRBJ2-1, reads KAGVTQTPRYLIKTRGQQVTLSCSPISGHRSVSWYQQTPGQGLQFLFEYFSETQRNKGNFPGRFSGRQFSNSRSEMNVSTLELGDSALYLCASSQGNNEQFFGPGTRLTVL.